Presented here are 19 T cell receptor beta chains from one specimen sequenced in a study of cytomegalovirus exposure and HLA in healthy donors (dated by TCRdb to about 2017). The method was the immunoSEQ multiplex PCR assay. For the multiplex PCR, a mixture combining 60 forward primers for TCR Vbeta segments and 13 reverse primers for TCR Jbeta segments was used. Not all clones reach the TCRdb copy of this immuneACCESS table, which keeps in-frame sequences only. Checked studies attribute under half of the gap to unresolved V genes and leave the rest unexplained. Here the sample has roughly 130,000 clones; about 80% occur a single time. The ten largest clonotypes hold about 1.8% of the sample. Input material: PBMCs. These receptors were collected from a woman in her forties or fifties in good health and CMV-seronegative.

The chain recombines TRBV10-3 with TRBJ2-1, with 10 nucleotides matching TRBD2. From germline, CDR1 is ENHRY and CDR2 SYGVKD. With 5 bases clipped from V and 2 bases from J, the junction kept 3 bases outside the gene matches. The CDR3 contains 15 residues. Written as DNA, the CDR3 is TGTGCCATCAGTAGGACTAGCGGAACCTACAATGAGCAGTTCTTC. This codes for CAISRTSGTYNEQFF.

This chain uses TRBV19 with TRBJ2-7; tentatively, D is TRBD2 (6 bases). The germline V gene has CDR1 LNHDA and CDR2 SQIVND (reference sequence). V was cut by 5 bases and J by 1 base, with 21 bases left in between. The CDR3 spans 17 residues. CDR3 protein: CASSQNIADWISYEQYF. The DNA for the CDR3 is TGTGCCAGTAGTCAAAACATAGCGGACTGGATTTCCTACGAGCAGTACTTC.

This clone was seen once. This chain joins TRBV19 and TRBJ1-5; TRBD1 aligns across 9 bases. The CDR3 has 13 residues. V was clipped by 8 bases and J by 7 bases; unmatched bases: 6. CDR1 is LNHDA, CDR2 SQIVND, per germline (reference sequence). The CDR3 is CASGTGLRQPQHF. CDR3 coding DNA: TGTGCCAGTGGGACAGGGTTAAGGCAGCCCCAGCATTTT.

The table lists this clone with a few counts. The V and J genes are TRBV6-4 and TRBJ1-1; D remains unclear. There are 13 residues in the CDR3. CDR1 is MRHNA, CDR2 SNTAGT, per germline. V gave up 3 bases and J gave up 1 base, with 6 bases separating them. The DNA of the CDR3 is TGTGCCAGCAGTGAACGAGCGAACACTGAAGCTTTCTTT. It translates to CASSERANTEAFF.

The rearrangement joins TRBV6-6 to TRBJ1-1, with D tentatively TRBD1 (5 bases). The V and J ends lost 5 bases and 3 bases respectively, with 13 bases between them. This CDR3 contains 14 residues. Germline CDR1 and CDR2: MNHNY and SVGAGI (reference sequence). CDR3 in amino acids: CASSPLGRDTEAFF. The CDR3 DNA reads TGTGCCAGCAGTCCCCTGGGCAGGGACACTGAAGCTTTCTTT.

J is TRBJ2-3 and V is TRBV7-8, with TRBD2 identical over 8 bases. The CDR3 contains 16 residues. V gave up 6 bases and J gave up 6 bases; unmatched junction bases: 14. Germline lookup yields CDR1 SGHVS and CDR2 FQNEAQ. For the CDR3, the DNA is TGTGCCAGCAGACTAACCGGGACTAGGCCCCCGGATACGCAGTATTTT. Translation: CASRLTGTRPPDTQYF.

The chain carries TRBV18 and TRBJ2-7, with D perhaps matching TRBD2 (6 bases). V lost 5 bases, J lost 2 bases, and 19 bases lay in between. The CDR3 totals 16 residues. Germline V CDR1 and CDR2: KGHSH, LQKENI. CDR3 nucleotides: TGTGCCAGCTCATCCGGGACTCCCACGCCCACCTACGAGCAGTACGTC. Its protein is CASSSGTPTPTYEQYV.

The V gene is TRBV28, the J gene TRBJ1-2, with 11 nucleotides matching TRBD1. Germline CDR1 is MDHEN and CDR2 is SYDVKM. J lost 3 bases, V lost 4 bases, and 10 bases had no gene match. The CDR3 length is 17 residues. The CDR3 DNA follows: TGTGCCAGCAGTTCGAGTGCGGGACAGGGGGTAGACTATGGCTACACCTTC. Amino acids: CASSSSAGQGVDYGYTF.

V gene TRBV4-1 combines with J gene TRBJ2-1; TRBD2 matches at 11 bases. The germline V gene encodes CDR1 MGHRA and CDR2 YSYEKL. The CDR3 has 16 amino acids. V shed 2 bases and J 0 bases; nucleotides not matched to a gene: 0. This CDR3 is CASSQTSGSSYNEQFF. CDR3 DNA: TGCGCCAGCAGCCAAACTAGCGGGAGCTCCTACAATGAGCAGTTCTTC.

The chain combines TRBV29-1 with TRBJ1-1; 8 positions agree with TRBD1. Germline CDR1 and CDR2: SQVTM and ANQGSEA. V shed 3 bases and J 1 base; nucleotides not matched to a gene: 7. The CDR3 has 15 residues. CDR3 nucleotide sequence: TGCAGCGTTGACTTCCCGGGACAGGCGAACACTGAAGCTTTCTTT. Encoded protein: CSVDFPGQANTEAFF.

V usage is TRBV7-2 and J usage is TRBJ2-5; D unresolved. The CDR3 is made up of 14 amino acids. Trimming stripped 5 bases from V and 1 base from J, with 11 bases between. Germline CDR1 is SGHTA and CDR2 is FQGNSA. The CDR3 sequence: CASSPLGTQETQYF. The CDR3 coding sequence is TGTGCCAGCAGCCCCCTGGGCACCCAAGAGACCCAGTACTTC.

The rearrangement links TRBV19 to TRBJ2-1; a possible D gene is TRBD1 (6 bases). V lost 1 base to trimming and J lost 10 bases, with 8 bases between them. CDR3 length: 12 residues. Looked up from germline, CDR1 is LNHDA and CDR2 is SQIVND (reference sequence). The chain's CDR3 is CASSIGGGEQFF. CDR3 bases: TGTGCCAGTAGTATAGGTGGGGGCGAGCAGTTCTTC.

This clone was found a few times. The genes are TRBV9 and TRBJ1-1; D might be TRBD1 (6 bases). Trimming shortened V by 4 bases and J by 1 base, and 14 bases separated the two germline ends. The CDR3 length is 15 residues. CDR1 and CDR2 from the germline V gene are SGDLS and YYNGEE. The CDR3 region has the DNA TGTGCCAGCAGCCCCCAGGGAGGGGGGAACACTGAAGCTTTCTTT. Translation gives CASSPQGGGNTEAFF. Full variable domain (outside the CDR3, taken from reference TRBV9 and TRBJ1-1): DSGVTQTPKHLITATGQRVTLRCSPRSGDLSVYWYQQSLDQGLQFLIQYYNGEERAKGNILERFSAQQFPDLHSELNLSSLELGDSALYFCASSPQGGGNTEAFFGQGTRLTVV.

This chain uses TRBV7-2 with TRBJ2-3, with D possibly being TRBD1 (5 bases). V gave up 0 bases and J gave up 4 bases, with 11 bases separating them. This CDR3 has 15 residues. Germline V gives CDR1 SGHTA, CDR2 FQGNSA. The CDR3 nucleotides are TGTGCCAGCAGCTTAGCGTCCCAGGGCGCAGATACGCAGTATTTT. Translated: CASSLASQGADTQYF.

J is TRBJ2-7 and V is TRBV28, with 7 bases that match TRBD2. The CDR3 covers 14 residues. The V segment lost 7 bases and the J segment 0 bases; nucleotides outside the gene matches: 6. CDR1 MDHEN and CDR2 SYDVKM come from the germline V gene. CDR3: CASISGGSSYEQYF. CDR3 bases: TGTGCCAGCATCTCGGGGGGAAGCTCCTACGAGCAGTACTTC.

This chain links TRBV29-1 with TRBJ1-5; D ambiguous. There are 13 residues in the CDR3. Germline V gene data show CDR1 as SQVTM and CDR2 as ANQGSEA. Trimming took 2 bases from V and 4 from J, leaving 9 bases between them. CDR3 DNA: TGCAGCGTTGAAATAGGAGGGAATCAGCCCCAGCATTTT. Residues: CSVEIGGNQPQHF.

V and J are TRBV7-2 and TRBJ1-1; 9 nucleotides line up with TRBD1. Germline V gives CDR1 SGHTA, CDR2 FQGNSA. The CDR3 is made up of 16 amino acids. V lost 3 bases to trimming and J lost 6 bases; unmatched junction nucleotides: 11. The CDR3 reads CASSFRRTGELAEAFF. The CDR3 nucleotides are TGTGCCAGCAGCTTCCGAAGGACAGGGGAGTTGGCTGAAGCTTTCTTT.

CDR3 sequence (DNA): TGTGCCAGCTCACCACGAGAGGTTGGCAGACCTACCGAGCAGTACTTC. This gives the protein CASSPREVGRPTEQYF. The chain joins TRBV18 to TRBJ2-7; D is unclear. CDR1 is KGHSH and CDR2 is LQKENI in the germline V gene. The CDR3 loop spans 16 amino acids. With 1 base removed from V and 6 bases from J, the gap between germline ends came to 19 bases.

The chain combines TRBV19 with TRBJ1-1; 8 nucleotides line up with TRBD1. Germline lookup yields CDR1 LNHDA and CDR2 SQIVND (reference sequence). The trim removed 6 bases at V and 5 bases at J, leaving 11 bases unmatched. The CDR3 spans 15 residues. CDR3 coding DNA: TGTGCCAGTAGATCAAGGCGGACAGGGCGTACTGAAGCTTTCTTT. The encoded protein is CASRSRRTGRTEAFF.